The 18 T cell receptor beta chains presented below share a single source sample, sequenced in a study of T cells in Graves' hyperthyroidism and ophthalmopathy. Amplification of TCR beta CDR3 regions used RNA as the template. The primer set for the first-round RT-PCR of the TCR CDR3 was HTBI. TCRdb re-called the multiplex PCR reads through MiXCR, storing one row per CDR3 protein. There are approximately 210,000 distinct CDR3 sequences in the sample; over 15% occur only once, and approximately 46% lies in the top ten. Sequenced input: blood. These receptors were collected from a man aged 50 to 60 with Graves' hyperthyroidism.

The J gene is TRBJ2-1, the V gene TRBV20-1, with unresolved D. The CDR3 sequence is 16 residues long. The ends were cut back, 0 bases at V and 0 bases at J, with 12 bases in the middle. The V gene's germline CDR1 is DFQATT and CDR2 SNEGSKA (reference sequence). The CDR3 bases are TGCAGTGCTAGAGAGGCAGACCTTTCCTCCTACAATGAGCAGTTCTTC. This sequence encodes CSAREADLSSYNEQFF.

The table lists this clonotype with many counts. V gene TRBV3-1 combines with J gene TRBJ2-3; 11 bases line up with TRBD2. J was trimmed by 1 base and V by 2 bases; bases with no gene match: 5. CDR1 is LGHDT and CDR2 is YNNKEL in the germline V gene (reference sequence). This CDR3 has 17 residues. DNA for the CDR3: TGTGCCAGCAGCCAATACACTAGCGGGAGTGGCACAGATACGCAGTATTTT. Translated: CASSQYTSGSGTDTQYF.

This clonotype was seen at least ten times. The chain joins TRBV7-8 to TRBJ2-5; 7 bases agree with TRBD2. CDR3 length equals 16 residues. CDR1 is SGHVS, CDR2 FQNEAQ, per germline. V shed 2 bases and J 1 base; nucleotides not matched to a gene: 7. DNA of the CDR3: TGTGCCAGCAGCTTAACGGGAGGATGGGGCCAAGAGACCCAGTACTTC. The encoded protein is CASSLTGGWGQETQYF.

J is TRBJ2-2 and V is TRBV7-2; D possibly corresponds to TRBD2 (5 bases). The V gene's germline CDR1 is SGHTA and CDR2 FQGNSA. V lost 2 bases to trimming and J lost 4 bases, with 11 bases between them. This CDR3 spans 15 amino acids. The CDR3 here is CASSLMRASTGELFF. The CDR3 DNA reads as TGTGCCAGCAGCTTAATGAGGGCGAGCACCGGGGAGCTGTTTTTT.

The genes are TRBV9 and TRBJ2-3, with 7 bases lining up with TRBD1. This CDR3 is 14 amino acids long. Germline V gene lookup returns CDR1 SGDLS and CDR2 YYNGEE. Germline trimming cut 2 bases from V and 2 bases from J; bases unmatched to any gene: 2. CDR3 in amino acids: CASSVGQITDTQYF. The CDR3 DNA sequence: TGTGCCAGCAGCGTGGGACAGATCACAGATACGCAGTATTTT.

This chain connects TRBV19 to TRBJ2-1, with D perhaps matching TRBD1 (6 bases). V gave up 6 bases and J gave up 8 bases, with 23 bases separating them. This CDR3 contains 16 residues. Germline V lookup: CDR1 LNHDA, CDR2 SQIVND (reference sequence). For the CDR3, the DNA is TGTGCCAGTAGAAGTAGAACCGGGACAAGGAAATATGAGCAGTTCTTC. It yields the protein CASRSRTGTRKYEQFF.

Many counts were recorded for this clonotype. This sequence joins TRBV28 and TRBJ2-1; the D gene is possibly TRBD2 (6 bases). Germline CDR1 reads MDHEN; CDR2 reads SYDVKM. The V end lost 6 bases, the J end lost 0 bases, and 21 bases lay between the germline ends. CDR3 size: 18 residues. The CDR3 spells CASSQSPGLGSSYNEQFF. The CDR3, as DNA: TGTGCCAGCAGCCAATCTCCGGGACTCGGCAGCTCCTACAATGAGCAGTTCTTC.

V and J are TRBV12-3 or TRBV12-4 and TRBJ2-5; possibly TRBD2 for D (6 bases). The CDR3 extends over 22 amino acids. V was trimmed by 6 bases and J by 4 bases, leaving 39 bases between them. CDR3 DNA: TGTGCCAGCAGCCTACGACGTCCGCTCACTAGCCGATTATCCTCCATTCGAGAGACCCAGTACTTC. This translates into CASSLRRPLTSRLSSIRETQYF.

The chain carries TRBV30 and TRBJ1-5; the D is unclear. Germline V lookup: CDR1 GTSNPN, CDR2 SVGIG (reference sequence). V was shortened by 1 base and J by 1 base, with 8 bases between the two germline ends. This CDR3 comprises 14 residues. CDR3 sequence: CAWSASGSNQPQHF. The CDR3 coding sequence is TGTGCCTGGAGTGCATCCGGGAGCAATCAGCCCCAGCATTTT.

This clonotype was seen ten or more times. The chain has TRBV6-2 or TRBV6-3 and TRBJ2-3; D not certain. The V and J ends lost 2 bases and 5 bases respectively, with 14 bases between them. This CDR3 contains 15 residues. Per germline, CDR1 MNHEY and CDR2 SVGEGT. In DNA form, the CDR3 reads TGTGCCAGCAGTTACGGTAGCTTCAGGAAAGATACGCAGTATTTT. Its protein product is CASSYGSFRKDTQYF.

This clonotype was seen at least ten times. The V gene is TRBV7-9, the J gene TRBJ2-5; TRBD2 matches 12 bases. V lost 5 bases and J lost 2; bases outside the gene matches: 6. Germline CDR1 SEHNR, CDR2 FQNEAQ (reference sequence). The CDR3 contains 16 residues. CDR3 sequence reads: CASSLVLAGGQETQYF. CDR3 nucleotides: TGTGCCAGCAGCCTCGTACTAGCGGGAGGACAAGAGACCCAGTACTTC.

This chain joins TRBV5-1 and TRBJ2-3, with no clear D. CDR3 length: 13 amino acids. The germline V and J ends were trimmed by 2 bases and 3 bases, with 7 bases remaining between them. Per the germline V gene, CDR1 is SGHRS and CDR2 is YFSETQ. The CDR3 sequence: CASSFDETDTQYF. The CDR3 nucleotides read TGCGCCAGCAGCTTTGATGAGACAGATACGCAGTATTTT.

V is TRBV11-2 and J is TRBJ2-3, with 7 bases identical to TRBD1. The CDR3 consists of 16 residues. The V segment lost 3 bases and the J segment 2 bases; nucleotides outside the gene matches: 8. Germline V lookup: CDR1 SGHAT, CDR2 FQNNGV. The CDR3 spells CASSLPQGDPTDTQYF. CDR3 coding DNA: TGTGCCAGCAGCTTGCCCCAGGGGGACCCCACAGATACGCAGTATTTT.

This clonotype came up many times. The chain has TRBV28 and TRBJ1-2, with a tentative D call TRBD1 (5 bases). The CDR3 runs 16 residues. CDR1 and CDR2 (germline): MDHEN, SYDVKM. The ends were cut back, 3 bases at V and 0 bases at J, with 14 bases in the middle. In nucleotides, the CDR3 is TGTGCCAGCAGTTTTGGGGGTCGAAATTCTAACTATGGCTACACCTTC. It encodes CASSFGGRNSNYGYTF.

The chain combines TRBV10-3 with TRBJ2-5; 7 bases are shared with TRBD2. The CDR3 runs to 12 residues. The germline gives CDR1 ENHRY, CDR2 SYGVKD. The V gene end was trimmed by 5 bases and the J gene end by 4 bases; junction bases not matched to a gene: 1. The CDR3, as DNA: TGTGCCATCAGTTTAGCGGGAGAGACCCAGTACTTC. It codes for CAISLAGETQYF.

This clonotype is medium-sized. The chain joins TRBV4-3 to TRBJ1-2; D uncertain. The V gene's germline CDR1 is LGHNA and CDR2 YSLEER. The CDR3 is made up of 18 amino acids. Trimming shortened V by 0 bases and J by 7 bases, and 24 bases separated the two germline ends. CDR3 residues: CASSQEYGMGDLRAGYTF. The CDR3 coding sequence is TGCGCCAGCAGCCAAGAATACGGGATGGGAGACCTCCGGGCTGGCTACACCTTC.

This clonotype was observed at least ten times. The genes are TRBV12-3 or TRBV12-4 and TRBJ2-1, with 7 bases fitting TRBD2. V gave up 10 bases and J gave up 8 bases; unmatched junction bases: 14. This CDR3 is 14 amino acids long. CDR3 sequence (DNA): TGTGCCATTCCCGGTGGCGGGAGTAACCATGAGCAGTTCTTC. Its protein product is CAIPGGGSNHEQFF.

This rearrangement joins TRBV6-2 or TRBV6-3 to TRBJ1-1, with 10 bases identical to TRBD1. Germline V gene sequence: CDR1 MNHEY, CDR2 SVGEGT. V lost 2 bases and J lost 6; bases outside the gene matches: 3. This CDR3 contains 14 residues. CDR3 residues: CASSYGQGVAEAFF. CDR3 DNA sequence: TGTGCCAGCAGTTACGGACAGGGGGTTGCTGAAGCTTTCTTT.